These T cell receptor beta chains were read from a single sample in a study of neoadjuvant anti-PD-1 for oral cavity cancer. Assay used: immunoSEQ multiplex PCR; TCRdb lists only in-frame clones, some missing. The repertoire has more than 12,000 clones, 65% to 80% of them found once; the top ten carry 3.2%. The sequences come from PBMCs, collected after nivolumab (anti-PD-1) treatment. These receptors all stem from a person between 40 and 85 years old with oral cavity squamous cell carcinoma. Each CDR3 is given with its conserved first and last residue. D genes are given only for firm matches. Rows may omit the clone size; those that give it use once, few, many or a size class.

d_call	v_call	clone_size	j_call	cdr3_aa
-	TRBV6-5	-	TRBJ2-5	CASIRRGEPETQYF
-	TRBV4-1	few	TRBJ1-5	CASSRGTSSNQPQHF
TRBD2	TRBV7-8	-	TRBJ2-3	CASASGPTDTQYF
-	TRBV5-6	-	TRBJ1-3	CASSRPQTVGNTIYF
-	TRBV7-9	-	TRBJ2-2	CASSLDGRGTGELFF
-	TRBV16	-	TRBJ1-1	CASTYPGMTEAFF
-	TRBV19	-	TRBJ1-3	CASSSDSAGNTIYF
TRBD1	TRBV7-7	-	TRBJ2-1	CASSPGTGRSNEQFF
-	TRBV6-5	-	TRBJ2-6	CATRISSGANVLTF
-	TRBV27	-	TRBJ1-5	CASSLFPVVGGGQPQHF
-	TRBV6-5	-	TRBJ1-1	CASSYSASVNTEAFF
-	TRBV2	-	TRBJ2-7	CASRMEALGSSYEQYF
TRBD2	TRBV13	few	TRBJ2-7	CASSPRLAVGNEQYF
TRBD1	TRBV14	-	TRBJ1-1	CASSQRGQGTEAFF
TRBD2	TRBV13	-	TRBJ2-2	CASSVLDRAGGPDTGELFF
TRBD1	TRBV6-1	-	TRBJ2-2	CASSQGANTGELFF
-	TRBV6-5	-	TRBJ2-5	CASSVRDYQETQYF
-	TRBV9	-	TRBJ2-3	CASSGSTDTQYF
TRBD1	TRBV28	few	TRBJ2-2	CASASTGAVGELFF